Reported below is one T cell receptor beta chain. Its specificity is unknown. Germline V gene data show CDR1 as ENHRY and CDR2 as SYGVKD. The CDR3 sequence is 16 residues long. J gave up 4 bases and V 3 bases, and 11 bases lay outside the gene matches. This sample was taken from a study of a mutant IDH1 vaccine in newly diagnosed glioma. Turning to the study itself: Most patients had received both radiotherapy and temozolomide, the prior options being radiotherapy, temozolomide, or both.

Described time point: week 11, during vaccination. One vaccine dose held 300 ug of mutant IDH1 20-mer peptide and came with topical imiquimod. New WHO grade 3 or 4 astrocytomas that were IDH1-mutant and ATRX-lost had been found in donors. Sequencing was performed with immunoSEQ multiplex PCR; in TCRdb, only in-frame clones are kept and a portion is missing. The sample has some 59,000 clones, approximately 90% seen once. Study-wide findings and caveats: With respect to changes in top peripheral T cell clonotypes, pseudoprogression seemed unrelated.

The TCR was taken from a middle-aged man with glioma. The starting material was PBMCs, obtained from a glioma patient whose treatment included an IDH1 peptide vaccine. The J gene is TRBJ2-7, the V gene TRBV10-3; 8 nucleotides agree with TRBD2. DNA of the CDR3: TGTGCCATCAGTGAATTGGGAAGCGGGAGAGGGTACGAGCAGTACTTC. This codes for CAISELGSGRGYEQYF.